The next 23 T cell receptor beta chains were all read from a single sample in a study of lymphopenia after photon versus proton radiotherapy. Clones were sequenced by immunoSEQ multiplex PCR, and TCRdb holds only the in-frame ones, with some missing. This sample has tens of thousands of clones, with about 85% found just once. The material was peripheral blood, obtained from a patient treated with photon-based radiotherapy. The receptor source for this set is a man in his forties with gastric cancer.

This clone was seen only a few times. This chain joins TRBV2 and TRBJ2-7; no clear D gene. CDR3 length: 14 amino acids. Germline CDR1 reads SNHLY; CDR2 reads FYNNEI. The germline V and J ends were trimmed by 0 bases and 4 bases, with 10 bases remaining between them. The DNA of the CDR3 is TGTGCCAGCAGTGAAGCGCTTCGGATGTACGAGCAGTACTTC. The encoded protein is CASSEALRMYEQYF.

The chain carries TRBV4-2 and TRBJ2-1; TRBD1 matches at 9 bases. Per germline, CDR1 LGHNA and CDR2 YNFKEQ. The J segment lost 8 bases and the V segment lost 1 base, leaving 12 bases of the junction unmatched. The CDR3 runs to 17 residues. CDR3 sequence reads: CASSQGTGDRVVDEQFF. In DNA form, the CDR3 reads TGTGCCAGCAGCCAAGGCACAGGGGACAGGGTTGTCGATGAGCAGTTCTTC.

The CDR3 loop reads CASTHGGDEQFF. In DNA form, the CDR3 reads TGTGCCAGTACCCACGGAGGGGATGAGCAGTTCTTC. The chain combines TRBV19 with TRBJ2-1; D is perhaps TRBD2 (6 bases). CDR3 length equals 12 residues. Trimming shortened V by 7 bases and J by 8 bases, and 12 bases separated the two germline ends. CDR1 LNHDA and CDR2 SQIVND come from the germline V gene (reference sequence).

The CDR3 is CASSLAPSGGTDTQYF. CDR3 sequence (DNA): TGCGCCAGCAGCTTGGCGCCTAGCGGGGGCACAGATACGCAGTATTTT. This chain connects TRBV5-1 to TRBJ2-3; 9 nucleotides match TRBD2. CDR1 and CDR2 (germline): SGHRS, YFSETQ. V shed 0 bases and J 1 base; nucleotides not matched to a gene: 3. There are 16 residues in the CDR3.

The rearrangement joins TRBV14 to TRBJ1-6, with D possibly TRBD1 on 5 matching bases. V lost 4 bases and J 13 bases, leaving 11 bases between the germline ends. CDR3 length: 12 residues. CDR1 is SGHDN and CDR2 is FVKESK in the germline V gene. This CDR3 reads CASSLGVGPLHF. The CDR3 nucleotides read TGTGCCAGCAGCCTGGGGGTTGGTCCCCTCCACTTT.

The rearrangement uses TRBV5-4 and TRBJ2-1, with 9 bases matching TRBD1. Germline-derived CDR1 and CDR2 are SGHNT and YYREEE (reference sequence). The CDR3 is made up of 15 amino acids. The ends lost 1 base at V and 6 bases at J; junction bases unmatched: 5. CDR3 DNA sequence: TGTGCCAGCAGCTTGCGGACAGGGGCCCTCAATGAGCAGTTCTTC. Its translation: CASSLRTGALNEQFF.

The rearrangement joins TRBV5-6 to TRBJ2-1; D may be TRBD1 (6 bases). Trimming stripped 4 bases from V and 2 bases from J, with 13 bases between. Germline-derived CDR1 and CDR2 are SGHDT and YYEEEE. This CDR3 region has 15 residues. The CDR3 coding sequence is TGTGCCAGCAGCGGGGGCAGCGAAGCCTACAATGAGCAGTTCTTC. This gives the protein CASSGGSEAYNEQFF.

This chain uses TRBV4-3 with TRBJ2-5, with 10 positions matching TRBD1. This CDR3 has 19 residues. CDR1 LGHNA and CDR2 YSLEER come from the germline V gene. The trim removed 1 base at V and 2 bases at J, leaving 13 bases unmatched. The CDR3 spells CASSQVIAVGQGRQETQYF. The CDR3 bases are TGCGCCAGCAGCCAAGTGATAGCCGTGGGACAGGGGCGGCAAGAGACCCAGTACTTC.

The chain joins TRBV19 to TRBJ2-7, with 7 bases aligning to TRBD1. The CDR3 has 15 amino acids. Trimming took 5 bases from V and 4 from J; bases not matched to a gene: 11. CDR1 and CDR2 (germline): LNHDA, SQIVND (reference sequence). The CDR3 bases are TGTGCCAGTAGTCCGCCGGGACAGAGATTGTACGAGCAGTACTTC. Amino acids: CASSPPGQRLYEQYF.

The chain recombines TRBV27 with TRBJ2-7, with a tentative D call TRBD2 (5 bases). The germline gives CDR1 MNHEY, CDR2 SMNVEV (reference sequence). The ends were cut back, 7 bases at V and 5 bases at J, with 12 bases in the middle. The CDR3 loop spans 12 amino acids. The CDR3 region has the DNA TGTGCCAGCACCGACTATTTGGACGAGCAGTACTTC. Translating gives CASTDYLDEQYF.

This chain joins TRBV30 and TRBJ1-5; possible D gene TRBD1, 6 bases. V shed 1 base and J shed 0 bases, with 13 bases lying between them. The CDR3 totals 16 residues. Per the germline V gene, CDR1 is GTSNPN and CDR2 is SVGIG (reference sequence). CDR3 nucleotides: TGTGCCTGGAGTGGCCCCACAGGGTTTAGCAATCAGCCCCAGCATTTT. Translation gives CAWSGPTGFSNQPQHF.

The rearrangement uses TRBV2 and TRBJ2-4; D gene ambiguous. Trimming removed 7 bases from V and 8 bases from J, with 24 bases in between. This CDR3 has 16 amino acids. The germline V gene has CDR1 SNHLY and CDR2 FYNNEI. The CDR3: CASTPRTILRVDIQYF. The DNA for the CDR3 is TGTGCCAGCACCCCAAGGACGATCCTCCGGGTAGACATTCAGTACTTC. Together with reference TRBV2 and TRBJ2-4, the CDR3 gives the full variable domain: EPEVTQTPSHQVTQMGQEVILRCVPISNHLYFYWYRQILGQKVEFLVSFYNNEISEKSEIFDDQFSVERPDGSNFTLKIRSTKLEDSAMYFCASTPRTILRVDIQYFGAGTRLSVL.

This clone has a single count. The CDR3 loop reads CATSSWGSSSYEQYF. In nucleotides, the CDR3 is TGTGCCACCAGCTCCTGGGGCAGCAGCTCCTACGAGCAGTACTTC. This sequence joins TRBV15 and TRBJ2-7, with a weak D call TRBD1 (5 bases). In germline, CDR1 is LNHNV, CDR2 YYDKDF (reference sequence). This CDR3 comprises 15 residues. V was pared by 5 bases and J by 0 bases, with 14 bases between.

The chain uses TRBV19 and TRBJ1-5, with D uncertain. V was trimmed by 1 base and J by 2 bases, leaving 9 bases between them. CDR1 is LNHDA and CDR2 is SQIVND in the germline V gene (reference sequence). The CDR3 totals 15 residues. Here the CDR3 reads CASSIGGNGNQPQHF. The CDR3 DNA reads TGTGCCAGTAGTATAGGCGGAAACGGCAATCAGCCCCAGCATTTT.

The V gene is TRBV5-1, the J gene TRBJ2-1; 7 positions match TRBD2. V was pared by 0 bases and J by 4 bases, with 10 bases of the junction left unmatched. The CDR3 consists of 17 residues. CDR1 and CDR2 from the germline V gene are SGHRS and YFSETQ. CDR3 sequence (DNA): TGCGCCAGCAGCTTGGCCTCTGGCGGGGGTACGTACAATGAGCAGTTCTTC. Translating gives CASSLASGGGTYNEQFF. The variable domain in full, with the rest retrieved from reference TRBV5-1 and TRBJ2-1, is KAGVTQTPRYLIKTRGQQVTLSCSPISGHRSVSWYQQTPGQGLQFLFEYFSETQRNKGNFPGRFSGRQFSNSRSEMNVSTLELGDSALYLCASSLASGGGTYNEQFFGPGTRLTVL.

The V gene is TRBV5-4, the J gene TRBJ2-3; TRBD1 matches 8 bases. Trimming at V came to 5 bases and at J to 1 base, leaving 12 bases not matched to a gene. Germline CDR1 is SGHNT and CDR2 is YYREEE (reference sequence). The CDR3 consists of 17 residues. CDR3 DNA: TGTGCCAGCAGTCGCTTAGGGCGGACAGGGCGCACAGATACGCAGTATTTT. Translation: CASSRLGRTGRTDTQYF. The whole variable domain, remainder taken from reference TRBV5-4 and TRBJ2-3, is ETGVTQSPTHLIKTRGQQVTLRCSSQSGHNTVSWYQQALGQGPQFIFQYYREEENGRGNFPPRFSGLQFPNYSSELNVNALELDDSALYLCASSRLGRTGRTDTQYFGPGTRLTVL.

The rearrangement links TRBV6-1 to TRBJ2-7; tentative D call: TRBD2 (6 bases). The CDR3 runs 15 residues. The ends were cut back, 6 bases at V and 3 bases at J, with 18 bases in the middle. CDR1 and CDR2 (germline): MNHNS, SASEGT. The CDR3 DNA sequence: TGTGCCAGCAGGGAGGACGGGGGACCCCACTACGAGCAGTACTTC. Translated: CASREDGGPHYEQYF.

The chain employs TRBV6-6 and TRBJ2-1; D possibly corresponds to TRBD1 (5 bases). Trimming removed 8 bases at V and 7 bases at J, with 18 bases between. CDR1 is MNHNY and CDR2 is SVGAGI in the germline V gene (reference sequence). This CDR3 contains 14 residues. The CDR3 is CASGRQGDGNEQFF. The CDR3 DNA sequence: TGTGCCAGCGGTAGGCAGGGCGATGGTAATGAGCAGTTCTTC.

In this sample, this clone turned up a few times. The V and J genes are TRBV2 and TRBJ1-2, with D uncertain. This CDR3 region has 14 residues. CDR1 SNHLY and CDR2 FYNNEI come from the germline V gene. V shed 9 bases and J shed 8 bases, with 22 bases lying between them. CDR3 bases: TGTGCCAGATGGGAGACCCTGGAAGAGCGAGGCTACACCTTC. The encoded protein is CARWETLEERGYTF.

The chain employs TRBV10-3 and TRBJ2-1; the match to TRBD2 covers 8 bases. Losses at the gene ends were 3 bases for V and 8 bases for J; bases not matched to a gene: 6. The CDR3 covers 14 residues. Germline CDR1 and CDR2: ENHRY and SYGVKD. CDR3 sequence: CAISDRTSGHEQFF. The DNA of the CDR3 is TGTGCCATCAGTGACCGAACTAGCGGACATGAGCAGTTCTTC.

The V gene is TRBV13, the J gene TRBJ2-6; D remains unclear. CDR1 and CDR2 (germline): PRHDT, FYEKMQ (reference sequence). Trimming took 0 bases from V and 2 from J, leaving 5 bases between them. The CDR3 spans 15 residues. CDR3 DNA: TGTGCCAGCAGCTTAGGACTGCCTGGGGCCAACGTCCTGACTTTC. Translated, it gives CASSLGLPGANVLTF.

CDR3 protein: CSVGLAVTYNEQFF. The CDR3, as DNA: TGCAGCGTGGGACTAGCCGTCACCTACAATGAGCAGTTCTTC. V and J are TRBV29-1 and TRBJ2-1; 9 nucleotides match TRBD2. This CDR3 region has 14 residues. Per germline, CDR1 SQVTM and CDR2 ANQGSEA. The V gene end was trimmed by 6 bases and the J gene end by 2 bases; junction bases not matched to a gene: 5.

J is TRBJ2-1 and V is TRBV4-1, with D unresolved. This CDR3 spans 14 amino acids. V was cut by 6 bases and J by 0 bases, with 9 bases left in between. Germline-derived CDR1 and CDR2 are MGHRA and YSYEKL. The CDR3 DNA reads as TGCGCCAGCAGTGGAACGAGCTCCTACAATGAGCAGTTCTTC. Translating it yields CASSGTSSYNEQFF.